Following are 19 T cell receptor beta chains from one sample sequenced in a study of shared clonotypes between healthy human individuals. Libraries were prepared by immunoSEQ multiplex PCR; TCRdb keeps only in-frame clonotypes and omits some of them. The repertoire holds about 530,000 clones, with around 79% as singletons. The specimen sequenced was PBMCs. The receptors originated from a woman between 40 and 55 years old in good health. Some clones in this sample may be carry-over from other donors' samples.

This chain connects TRBV7-9 to TRBJ2-5; 9 bases line up with TRBD1. V lost 5 bases, J lost 3 bases, and 4 bases stayed unmatched. The CDR3 loop spans 14 amino acids. From germline, CDR1 is SEHNR and CDR2 FQNEAQ (reference sequence). The CDR3 sequence: CASSPTGGEETQYF. In DNA form, the CDR3 reads TGTGCCAGCAGCCCCACAGGGGGCGAAGAGACCCAGTACTTC.

This chain joins TRBV29-1 and TRBJ2-1; D is tentatively TRBD1 or TRBD2 (5 bases each). Germline CDR1 SQVTM, CDR2 ANQGSEA. V lost 0 bases and J lost 5, with 14 bases in between. The CDR3 runs 15 residues. The CDR3 loop reads CSVEDRGPGDNEQFF. In DNA form, the CDR3 reads TGCAGCGTTGAAGATCGGGGACCCGGGGACAATGAGCAGTTCTTC.

The chain employs TRBV4-2 and TRBJ2-3; D is uncertain. V was pared by 1 base and J by 4 bases, with 15 bases between. Per germline, CDR1 LGHNA and CDR2 YNFKEQ. This CDR3 comprises 16 residues. The CDR3 DNA is TGTGCCAGCAGCCAAGGGACCCCCCAAGGGTCAGATACGCAGTATTTT. Its protein product is CASSQGTPQGSDTQYF.

The rearrangement links TRBV11-2 to TRBJ2-7; 8 nucleotides agree with TRBD1. This CDR3 contains 14 residues. In germline, CDR1 is SGHAT, CDR2 FQNNGV. The V gene end was trimmed by 1 base and the J gene end by 4 bases; junction bases not matched to a gene: 3. CDR3 nucleotide sequence: TGTGCCAGCAGCTTAGGACAGGGGATGTACGAGCAGTACTTC. Translated: CASSLGQGMYEQYF. The entire variable domain, with the rest obtained from reference TRBV11-2 and TRBJ2-7, is as follows: EAGVAQSPRYKIIEKRQSVAFWCNPISGHATLYWYQQILGQGPKLLIQFQNNGVVDDSQLPKDRFSAERLKGVDSTLKIQPAKLEDSAVYLCASSLGQGMYEQYFGPGTRLTVT.

The rearrangement joins TRBV18 to TRBJ2-7; tentatively, D is TRBD1 (6 bases). The CDR3 runs 11 residues. The germline gives CDR1 KGHSH, CDR2 LQKENI. The V and J ends lost 6 bases and 4 bases respectively, with 7 bases between them. CDR3 amino acids: CASSTGYEQYF. Here the CDR3 DNA reads TGTGCCAGCTCGACAGGATACGAGCAGTACTTC.

This chain uses TRBV5-1 with TRBJ2-7; 10 bases are a match to TRBD1. Germline CDR1 reads SGHRS; CDR2 reads YFSETQ. The CDR3 is 14 amino acids. V trimming: 2 bases; J trimming: 4 bases; junction bases outside the gene matches: 3. CDR3 nucleotides: TGCGCCAGCAGCTTTCAGGGACAGGGGTACGAGCAGTACTTC. This codes for CASSFQGQGYEQYF.

CDR3 nucleotide sequence: TGCGCCAGCACCATAGCGGCCGGCGTCTCCTACGAGCAGTACTTC. Translating gives CASTIAAGVSYEQYF. The chain joins TRBV23-1 to TRBJ2-7; TRBD2 might be the D (6 bases). TRBV23-1 is placed among ORFs of uncertain function. This CDR3 region has 15 residues. V lost 7 bases to trimming and J lost 0 bases, with 16 bases between them.

The V and J genes are TRBV28 and TRBJ2-7, with D unclear. V was cut by 6 bases and J by 3 bases, with 15 bases left in between. CDR3 length equals 14 residues. Germline V gene lookup returns CDR1 MDHEN and CDR2 SYDVKM. This chain's CDR3 is CASSVGQTRYEQYF. In DNA, the CDR3 is TGTGCCAGCAGCGTAGGGCAGACCCGCTACGAGCAGTACTTC.

This clone was counted between two and nine times. This chain's CDR3 is CASSLVGTDYQETQYF. CDR3 coding DNA: TGCGCCAGCAGCTTGGTAGGGACTGACTACCAAGAGACCCAGTACTTC. The chain couples TRBV5-1 to TRBJ2-5; D perhaps matches TRBD2 (6 bases). Germline CDR1 is SGHRS and CDR2 is YFSETQ. This CDR3 is 16 amino acids long. The V gene lost 0 bases and the J gene lost 0 bases, with 12 bases spanning the gap.

CDR3 sequence (DNA): TGTGCCAGCAGCGTAGCTCCCTACAATGAGCAGTTCTTC. As protein: CASSVAPYNEQFF. The rearrangement links TRBV9 to TRBJ2-1; unclear D gene. Looked up from germline, CDR1 is SGDLS and CDR2 is YYNGEE. CDR3 size: 13 residues. V lost 0 bases and J 2 bases, leaving 3 bases between the germline ends. Combining the CDR3 with reference TRBV9 and TRBJ2-1 gives the whole variable domain DSGVTQTPKHLITATGQRVTLRCSPRSGDLSVYWYQQSLDQGLQFLIQYYNGEERAKGNILERFSAQQFPDLHSELNLSSLELGDSALYFCASSVAPYNEQFFGPGTRLTVL.

This clone has just one count. This sequence joins TRBV12-1 and TRBJ2-7; TRBD1, the table's D call, lacks a check against the DNA. TRBV12-1 is a pseudogene segment. The CDR3 is 14 amino acids. The CDR3 bases are TGTGCCAGCAACCCCACAGGGGTCTCTAGGGAGCAGTACTTC. Its protein product is CASNPTGVSREQYF.

This clone was counted a few times. The V call is TRBV7-7, the J call TRBJ2-7; D is undetermined. The CDR3 consists of 13 residues. Germline CDR1 SSHAT, CDR2 FNYEAQ (reference sequence). Deletions cut 2 bases from V and 6 bases from J, with 11 bases between. CDR3 in DNA: TGTGCCAGCAGCTTACGCCAGGATGGCGAGCAGTACTTC. This gives the protein CASSLRQDGEQYF.

The chain uses TRBV28 and TRBJ2-2, with TRBD2 matching 8 bases. Trimming removed 3 bases from V and 3 bases from J; junction bases left unmatched: 18. Germline lookup yields CDR1 MDHEN and CDR2 SYDVKM. The CDR3 spans 20 residues. The CDR3 loop is CASSFLVPKRERYHTGELFF. The CDR3 nucleotides read TGTGCCAGCAGTTTTCTAGTACCTAAGCGGGAGCGGTATCACACCGGGGAGCTGTTTTTT.

V gene TRBV13 combines with J gene TRBJ2-5; no reliable D call. V lost 4 bases to trimming and J lost 6 bases, with 15 bases between them. Germline CDR1 PRHDT, CDR2 FYEKMQ (reference sequence). The CDR3 has 14 residues. The CDR3 protein is CASSSLRTRKTQYF. CDR3 nucleotide sequence: TGTGCCAGCAGCTCCCTAAGGACCAGAAAGACCCAGTACTTC.

On this clone itself: One junction end disagrees with the germline gene, perhaps due to a read error. This chain uses TRBV7-7 with TRBJ2-1; no firm D call. CDR3 length: 15 amino acids. Germline-derived CDR1 and CDR2 are SSHAT and FNYEAQ (reference sequence). The CDR3 DNA follows: TGTGCTAGCAGCTTAAACGTGGGAACCTACAATGAGCAGTTCTTC. This codes for CASSLNVGTYNEQFF.

The rearrangement joins TRBV4-3 to TRBJ1-6; D gene ambiguous. Germline CDR1 LGHNA, CDR2 YSLEER. V lost 0 bases, J lost 7 bases, and 7 bases lay in between. The CDR3 runs to 14 residues. The CDR3 DNA reads as TGCGCCAGCAGCCAAGATGGGAGGAATTCACCCCTCCACTTT. Encoded protein: CASSQDGRNSPLHF.

This chain uses TRBV5-1 with TRBJ1-4, with unresolved D. The CDR3 extends over 16 amino acids. Germline lookup yields CDR1 SGHRS and CDR2 YFSETQ. The V end lost 0 bases, the J end lost 4 bases, and 13 bases lay between the germline ends. The DNA for the CDR3 is TGCGCCAGCAGCTTGGAAGGGCCCAGGATTAATGAAAAACTGTTTTTT. Protein sequence: CASSLEGPRINEKLFF.

V is TRBV11-2 and J is TRBJ2-1; D possibly uses TRBD1 or TRBD2 (6 bases each). V gave up 5 bases and J gave up 4 bases, with 27 bases separating them. The CDR3 contains 19 residues. CDR1 is SGHAT, CDR2 FQNNGV, per germline. CDR3 DNA sequence: TGTGCCAGCAGCGCCCGGGGAGGTACGGGAGAGAGGGGGTACAATGAGCAGTTCTTC. Translated: CASSARGGTGERGYNEQFF.

The J gene is TRBJ2-6, the V gene TRBV18; no reliable D call. Trimming took 0 bases from V and 0 from J, leaving 9 bases between them. Germline loops: CDR1 KGHSH, CDR2 LQKENI. CDR3 size: 17 residues. This CDR3 reads CASSPPLSPSGANVLTF. CDR3 in DNA: TGTGCCAGCTCACCACCGCTCAGCCCCTCTGGGGCCAACGTCCTGACTTTC.